This entry lists 17 T cell receptor beta chains sequenced from one sample in a study of OX40 agonist ivuxolimab in advanced cancers. TCRdb's copy holds only in-frame clones and misses some; the assay was immunoSEQ multiplex PCR. Counted here are 30,000 or so clones, 75% to 95% occurring once; the ten biggest clones make up nearly 25%. The source was CD4+ or CD8+ T cells sorted from blood, collected in a trial of the OX40 agonist ivuxolimab. The origin of the receptors is an adult with an advanced solid tumor such as melanoma, head and neck, liver or kidney cancer.

The chain carries TRBV14 and TRBJ2-5; TRBD2 is a possible D gene (5 bases). V lost 0 bases, J lost 1 base, and 9 bases lay in between. Per the germline V gene, CDR1 is SGHDN and CDR2 is FVKESK. The CDR3 spans 15 residues. CDR3 amino acids: CASSQDFRGQETQYF. CDR3 DNA sequence: TGTGCCAGCAGCCAAGATTTCCGGGGCCAAGAGACCCAGTACTTC.

This chain connects TRBV29-1 to TRBJ2-7; 7 bases map to TRBD2. V shed 4 bases, J shed 3 bases, and the junction held 3 bases outside the gene matches. The CDR3 has 12 residues. Germline values: CDR1 SQVTM, CDR2 ANQGSEA. The CDR3 is CSVVREGYEQYF. DNA for the CDR3: TGCAGCGTTGTTAGGGAGGGCTACGAGCAGTACTTC.

This chain joins TRBV4-3 and TRBJ2-7; the D gene is possibly TRBD2 (5 bases). Trimming shortened V by 4 bases and J by 9 bases, and 16 bases separated the two germline ends. Germline V gene lookup returns CDR1 LGHNA and CDR2 YSLEER. CDR3 size: 13 residues. The CDR3 reads CASSPNHGSGQYF. CDR3 sequence (DNA): TGCGCCAGCAGCCCTAATCATGGGAGCGGGCAGTACTTC.

The rearrangement links TRBV7-9 to TRBJ2-5, with TRBD2 as a possible D gene (5 bases). CDR1 SEHNR and CDR2 FQNEAQ come from the germline V gene (reference sequence). Trimming removed 2 bases at V and 4 bases at J, with 11 bases between. The CDR3 is 14 amino acids. CDR3 bases: TGTGCCAGCAGCTTAACGGACGGAGGAGAGACCCAGTACTTC. Translated, it gives CASSLTDGGETQYF. Supplemented by reference TRBV7-9 and TRBJ2-5, the full variable domain reads DTGVSQNPRHKITKRGQNVTFRCDPISEHNRLYWYRQTLGQGPEFLTYFQNEAQLEKSRLLSDRFSAERPKGSFSTLEIQRTEQGDSAMYLCASSLTDGGETQYFGPGTRLLVL.

This chain joins TRBV12-5 and TRBJ1-4, with a tentative D call TRBD1 (6 bases). The CDR3 is made up of 16 amino acids. Germline V gives CDR1 LGHNT, CDR2 FRNRAP. V was cut by 0 bases and J by 5 bases, with 13 bases left in between. CDR3 nucleotides: TGTGCTAGTGGTTTGGTAATTAGGGGGTCCAATGAAAAACTGTTTTTT. Its protein product is CASGLVIRGSNEKLFF.

The chain combines TRBV27 with TRBJ2-3; a weak D match, TRBD2 (5 bases). The CDR3 runs to 16 residues. With 4 bases removed from V and 4 bases from J, the gap between germline ends came to 18 bases. The germline V gene has CDR1 MNHEY and CDR2 SMNVEV (reference sequence). The CDR3 protein is CASSSLGPEGSDTQYF. In DNA, the CDR3 is TGTGCCAGCAGTTCTCTAGGGCCCGAGGGTTCAGATACGCAGTATTTT.

The chain carries TRBV5-6 and TRBJ2-7; maybe TRBD1 (5 bases). With 0 bases removed from V and 13 bases from J, the gap between germline ends came to 17 bases. CDR1 SGHDT and CDR2 YYEEEE come from the germline V gene. This CDR3 has 13 residues. The CDR3 nucleotides read TGTGCCAGCAGCTTGGCGGGCCAACAGGAGTATTACTTC. Protein sequence: CASSLAGQQEYYF.

This clone came up once. This sequence joins TRBV4-3 and TRBJ1-1; D uncertain. The CDR3 runs 16 residues. V was cut by 1 base and J by 0 bases, with 12 bases left in between. Germline lookup yields CDR1 LGHNA and CDR2 YSLEER. The CDR3 DNA sequence: TGCGCCAGCAGCCAAGCGTCTGTTGTCATGAACACTGAAGCTTTCTTT. It specifies CASSQASVVMNTEAFF.

The J gene is TRBJ2-7, the V gene TRBV19, with D maybe TRBD2 (5 bases). The CDR3 contains 17 residues. Germline V gene sequence: CDR1 LNHDA, CDR2 SQIVND (reference sequence). V was trimmed by 2 bases and J by 2 bases, leaving 19 bases between them. CDR3 sequence reads: CASSIRSGLTPTYEQYF. The CDR3 DNA follows: TGTGCCAGTAGTATAAGAAGCGGACTTACCCCGACCTACGAGCAGTACTTC.

V gene TRBV7-2 combines with J gene TRBJ2-2; the D is unclear. Trimming removed 4 bases at V and 3 bases at J, with 15 bases between. Per germline, CDR1 SGHTA and CDR2 FQGNSA. CDR3 length: 16 residues. In nucleotides, the CDR3 is TGTGCCAGCAGCTCCGTGGCGAGGATGTACACCGGGGAGCTGTTTTTT. Its protein is CASSSVARMYTGELFF.

This rearrangement joins TRBV6-5 to TRBJ2-5, with 10 positions matching TRBD2. Near its end, the DNA agrees better with TRBJ2-7, so the J call may be wrong. Germline assignment: CDR1 MNHEY and CDR2 SVGAGI. This CDR3 spans 16 amino acids. The CDR3 sequence: CASSSTIAGGSYEQYF. As DNA, the CDR3 is TGTGCCAGCAGTTCTACGATAGCGGGAGGCTCCTACGAGCAGTACTTC.

This chain joins TRBV29-1 and TRBJ2-3, with a tentative D call TRBD2 (6 bases). The CDR3 covers 15 residues. The germline V gene has CDR1 SQVTM and CDR2 ANQGSEA. The V end was cut by 1 base, the J end by 3 bases, with 14 bases between. CDR3 in amino acids: CSVEAPGELTDTQYF. The CDR3 DNA follows: TGCAGCGTTGAAGCCCCGGGAGAGCTGACAGATACGCAGTATTTT.

The V call is TRBV4-1, the J call TRBJ2-1; D is possibly TRBD2 (6 bases). Looked up from germline, CDR1 is MGHRA and CDR2 is YSYEKL. With 2 bases removed from V and 6 bases from J, the gap between germline ends came to 14 bases. There are 15 residues in the CDR3. This CDR3 reads CASSQSGSGVNEQFF. The CDR3 nucleotides read TGCGCCAGCAGCCAAAGCGGTAGCGGAGTCAATGAGCAGTTCTTC.

The rearrangement uses TRBV27 and TRBJ2-7; 11 bases agree with TRBD1. Germline CDR1 MNHEY, CDR2 SMNVEV (reference sequence). The trim removed 5 bases at V and 5 bases at J, leaving 5 bases unmatched. There are 14 residues in the CDR3. The CDR3 spells CASSLGTGGNEQYF. Written as DNA, the CDR3 is TGTGCCAGCAGTCTGGGGACAGGGGGGAACGAGCAGTACTTC.

This clone was seen just once. V and J are TRBV19 and TRBJ1-1; possible D gene TRBD1, 5 bases. Germline CDR1 reads LNHDA; CDR2 reads SQIVND (reference sequence). V lost 3 bases and J 5 bases, leaving 7 bases between the germline ends. This CDR3 region has 12 residues. CDR3 residues: CASSMGGTEAFF. In nucleotides, the CDR3 is TGTGCCAGTAGTATGGGGGGAACTGAAGCTTTCTTT.

The chain is built from TRBV6-6 and TRBJ2-2; D may be TRBD1 (5 bases). The CDR3 covers 13 residues. Trimming shortened V by 6 bases and J by 6 bases, and 11 bases separated the two germline ends. Germline CDR1 and CDR2: MNHNY and SVGAGI (reference sequence). The CDR3 loop reads CASRSRVPGELFF. The CDR3 nucleotides are TGTGCCAGCAGAAGCAGGGTGCCCGGGGAGCTGTTTTTT.

The J gene is TRBJ2-3, the V gene TRBV5-1, with TRBD2 matching over 8 bases. The CDR3 runs 14 residues. Trimming took 1 base from V and 6 from J; bases not matched to a gene: 4. Germline CDR1 and CDR2: SGHRS and YFSETQ. The CDR3 sequence is CASSLLAGRDTQYF. CDR3 sequence (DNA): TGCGCCAGCAGCTTGTTAGCGGGAAGGGATACGCAGTATTTT.